These T cell receptor beta chains were read from a single sample in a study of graft-versus-host responses after intestinal transplantation. These receptors' antigens are unknown. Generated by immunoSEQ multiplex PCR, the TCRdb table keeps only in-frame clones and is missing some. The sample shows approximately 89,000 clones, approximately 90% of them seen only once. The specimen was unstimulated CD4+ T cells sorted from spleen or lymph node cells, collected before intestinal transplant. The receptor set was obtained from a human donor who received an intestinal transplant. CDR3s include the opening cysteine and the closing phenylalanine or tryptophan. Some rows mark clone size as missing; the rest say once, few, many or name a class of expanded clone.

j_call clone_size v_call cdr3_aa
TRBJ2-3 . TRBV15 CATSRDASGRTDTQYF
TRBJ2-1 . TRBV21-1 CASFRTSGHNEQFF
TRBJ2-7 . TRBV13 CASSSRTGRSSYEQYF
TRBJ2-7 few TRBV2 CASSEGLAAHEQYF
TRBJ2-1 . TRBV11-1 CASSRTGGKYNEQFF
TRBJ2-3 . TRBV10-1 CASSSNHDRSTDTQYF
TRBJ2-3 . TRBV5-6 CASSMGLAGADTQYF
TRBJ1-4 . TRBV2 CASSDGGQGADRKLFF
TRBJ2-2 . TRBV5-1 CASSVQGADTGELFF
TRBJ2-1 once TRBV27 CASSSGTSGYNEQFF
TRBJ2-1 . TRBV11-3 CASSQTSGHNEQFF
TRBJ2-7 . TRBV27 CASSRGGRGFYEQYF
TRBJ1-6 . TRBV6-5 CASSLTRIDSPLHF
TRBJ1-6 . TRBV7-6 CASSLAGTTHSPLHF
TRBJ1-4 . TRBV6-1 CASTGPNEKLFF
TRBJ2-3 . TRBV2 CASRAQGGGTDTQYF
TRBJ2-2 . TRBV25-1 CASSEQIGQGLSTGELFF
TRBJ1-2 . TRBV28 CATGDSAGAVDTF
TRBJ1-2 once TRBV6-5 CASSPGTGGGYTF
TRBJ2-1 . TRBV4-1 CASSQGVAAPYNEQFF
TRBJ2-3 . TRBV6-5 CASSPRGPYTDTQYF
TRBJ1-3 . TRBV6-5 CASTPTGETGNTIYF
TRBJ2-7 . TRBV6-5 CASSYSGAGATYEQYF
TRBJ1-1 . TRBV11-3 CASSFRRENTEAFF
TRBJ2-5 . TRBV6-6 CASSRPGKQETQYF
TRBJ1-5 . TRBV19 CASSGQGGGNQPQHF
TRBJ2-1 . TRBV15 CATSRDPSWYRAFDNEQFF
TRBJ2-7 once TRBV6-1 CASSHGGQYF
TRBJ2-1 . TRBV30 CAWAKGGKLNEQFF
TRBJ2-2 once TRBV5-1 CASREASGSLFGDGELFF
TRBJ2-3 . TRBV5-1 CASSIAGGTDTQYF
TRBJ1-2 once TRBV5-1 CASSLVGGNGYTF
TRBJ2-7 . TRBV5-4 CASSLGLAGPYEQYF
TRBJ1-2 . TRBV19 CASSIAGKVWGYTF
TRBJ2-3 once TRBV19 CASSHSRTSGRSDTQYF
TRBJ1-4 . TRBV2 CASSDQPFSPTNEKLFF
TRBJ2-5 . TRBV7-2 CASSSRLAGTQETQYF
TRBJ2-7 . TRBV10-1 CASSGKRESRYEQYF
TRBJ2-7 few TRBV27 CASSLFGGYEQYF
TRBJ2-7 . TRBV28 CASSYGLALYEQYF
TRBJ1-1 . TRBV29-1 CSVADVMNTEAFF
TRBJ1-3 . TRBV9 CASSVASGQGGNTIYF
TRBJ2-7 . TRBV6-6 CASSRDYNYEQYF
TRBJ2-3 . TRBV4-3 CASSQEWDTGTDTQYF
TRBJ1-6 few TRBV27 CASSPFPYNSPLHF
TRBJ2-7 once TRBV11-2 CASSVPGKIQYF
TRBJ1-2 . TRBV10-3 CAIYTGGYGYTF
TRBJ2-1 . TRBV29-1 CSVKYGILDNEQFF
TRBJ2-3 . TRBV29-1 CSVVGGLAGVPDTQYF
TRBJ1-5 . TRBV4-2 CASSQGGGSQPQHF
TRBJ1-2 few TRBV30 CAWTGGYGYTF
TRBJ1-1 few TRBV2 CASRGTDMNTEAFF
TRBJ2-7 once TRBV19 CASTRTASSYEQYF
TRBJ2-4 once TRBV30 CAWSTGLNIQYF
TRBJ1-6 . TRBV4-2 CASSQDSGPVGNSPLHF
TRBJ1-2 . TRBV6-5 CASRRTGRMSGYTF
TRBJ2-1 . TRBV6-1 CASSEKRLATDNEQFF